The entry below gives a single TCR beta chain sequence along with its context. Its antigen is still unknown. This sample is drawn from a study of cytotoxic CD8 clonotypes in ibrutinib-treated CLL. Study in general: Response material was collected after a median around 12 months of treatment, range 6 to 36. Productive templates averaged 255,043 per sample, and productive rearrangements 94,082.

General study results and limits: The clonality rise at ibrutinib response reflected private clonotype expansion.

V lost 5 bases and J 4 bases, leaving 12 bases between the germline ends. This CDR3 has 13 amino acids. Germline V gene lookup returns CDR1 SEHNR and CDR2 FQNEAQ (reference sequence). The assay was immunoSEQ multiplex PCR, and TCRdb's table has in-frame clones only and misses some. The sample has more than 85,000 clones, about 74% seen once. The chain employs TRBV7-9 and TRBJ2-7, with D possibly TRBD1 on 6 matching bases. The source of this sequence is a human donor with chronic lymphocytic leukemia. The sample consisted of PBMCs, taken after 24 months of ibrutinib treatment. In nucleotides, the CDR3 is TGTGCCAGCAGCCTTGTAACAGGGTACGAGCAGTACTTC. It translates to CASSLVTGYEQYF.